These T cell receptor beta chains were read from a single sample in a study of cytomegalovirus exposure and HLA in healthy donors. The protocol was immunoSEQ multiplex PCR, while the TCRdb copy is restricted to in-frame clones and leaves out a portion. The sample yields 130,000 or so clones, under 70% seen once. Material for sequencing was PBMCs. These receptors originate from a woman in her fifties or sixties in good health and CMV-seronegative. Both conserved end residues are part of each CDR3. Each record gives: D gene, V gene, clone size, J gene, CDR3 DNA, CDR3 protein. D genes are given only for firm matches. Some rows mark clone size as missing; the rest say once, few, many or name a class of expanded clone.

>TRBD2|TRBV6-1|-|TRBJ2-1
TGTGCCAGCAGGGACTTAGCGGGGGCGTACAATGAGCAGTTCTTC
CASRDLAGAYNEQFF
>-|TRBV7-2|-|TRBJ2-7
TGTGCCAGCAGCTTAGCGTTTAACAGGGCCTACGAGCAGTACTTC
CASSLAFNRAYEQYF
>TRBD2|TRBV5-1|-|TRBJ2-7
TGCGCCAGCAGCCCGGGACTAGCGAGCGAGCAGTACTTC
CASSPGLASEQYF
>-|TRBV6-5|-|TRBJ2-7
TGTGCCAGCAGCCCCAGGGGATACGAGCAGTACTTC
CASSPRGYEQYF
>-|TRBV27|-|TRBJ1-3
TGTGCCAGCAGTTTAGGACCAGGGGTTGGAAACACCATATATTTT
CASSLGPGVGNTIYF
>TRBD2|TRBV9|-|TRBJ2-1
TGTGCCAGCAGCGTAAGTAGCGGGCCCTACAATGAGCAGTTCTTC
CASSVSSGPYNEQFF
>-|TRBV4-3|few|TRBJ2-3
TGCGCCAGCAGCCAAGGCTACAGGGTGCGGGATACGCAGTATTTT
CASSQGYRVRDTQYF
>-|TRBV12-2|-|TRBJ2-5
TGTGCAAGTCGCTTAGCGCACGGACAGGGTCGGGAGACCCAGTACTTC
CASRLAHGQGRETQYF
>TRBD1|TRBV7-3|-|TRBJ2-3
TGTGCCAGCAGCTTTCGGGGGACAGGGAGTAACCACCCCACAGATACGCAGTATTTT
CASSFRGTGSNHPTDTQYF
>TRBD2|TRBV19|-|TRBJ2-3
TGTGCCAGTAGTACCTCCTCAGCGGGGATCAGCACAGATACGCAGTATTTT
CASSTSSAGISTDTQYF
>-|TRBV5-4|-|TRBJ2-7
TGTGCCAGCACCAGGTGGGGGGTCAGCTCCGAGCAGTACTTC
CASTRWGVSSEQYF
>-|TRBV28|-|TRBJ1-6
TGTGCCAGCAAGACCAGGGAAGATTCACCCCTCCACTTT
CASKTREDSPLHF
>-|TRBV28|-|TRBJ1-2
TGTGCCAGCAGACGGAAGGGGGGGCGCAACTACACCTTC
CASRRKGGRNYTF
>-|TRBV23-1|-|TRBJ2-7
TGCGCCAGCAGTCAATCGAAAGGGATAATCAGGGAAAGCAGTTCTTTAGGGGAGCAGTACTTC
CASSQSKGIIRESSSLGEQYF
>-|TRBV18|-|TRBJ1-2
TGTGCCAGCTCACCTTTCAGCCCGATGAGGGACTACACCTTC
CASSPFSPMRDYTF
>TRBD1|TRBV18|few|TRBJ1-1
TGTGCCAGCTCACCCCGGGACAGCATGAACACTGAAGCTTTCTTT
CASSPRDSMNTEAFF
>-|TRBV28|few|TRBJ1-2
TGTGCCAGCAGCTCCCTAATATTGAGCAACTATGGCTACACCTTC
CASSSLILSNYGYTF
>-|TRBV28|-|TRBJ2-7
TGTGCCAGCAGTTTCCCCGGGAAAGAGCAGTACTTC
CASSFPGKEQYF
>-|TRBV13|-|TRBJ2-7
TGTGCCAGCAGCCAGGCCTACGAGCAGTACTTC
CASSQAYEQYF
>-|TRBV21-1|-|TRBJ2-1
TGTGCCAGCAGCGCCAGGGGGAAGGGTGAGCAGTTCTTC
CASSARGKGEQFF
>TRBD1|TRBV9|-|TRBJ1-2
TGTGCCAGCAGCGAAGCTTTAGGGGGCGCAGACTATGGCTACACCTTC
CASSEALGGADYGYTF
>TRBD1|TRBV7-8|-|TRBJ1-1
TGTGCCAGCAGCTTACGCACCGGGACAGCGACTGAAGCTTTCTTT
CASSLRTGTATEAFF
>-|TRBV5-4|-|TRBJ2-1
TGTGCCAGCAGCTTGCCTGAGAATGAGCAGTTCTTC
CASSLPENEQFF
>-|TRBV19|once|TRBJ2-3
TGTGCCAGTAGTTCTTCGGTTATCACAGATACGCAGTATTTT
CASSSSVITDTQYF
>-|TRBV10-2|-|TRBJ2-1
TGCGCCAGCAGTGAGGGGGGGGCCCGTACAAATGAGCAGTTCTTC
CASSEGGARTNEQFF
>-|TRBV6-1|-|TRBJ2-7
TGTGCCAGCAGAGTGGCCCAGGGGCCCTACGAGCAGTACTTC
CASRVAQGPYEQYF
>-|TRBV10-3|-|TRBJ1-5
TGTGCCATCAGTGGAGGAAACGGCAATCAGCCCCAGCATTTT
CAISGGNGNQPQHF